This TCR beta chain appears in the sequencing data of a study of blood T cell repertoires in COVID-19. From germline, CDR1 is ENHRY and CDR2 SYGVKD. There are 14 residues in the CDR3. The V and J ends lost 2 bases and 0 bases respectively, with 7 bases between them. Using immunoSEQ multiplex PCR, the repertoire was profiled, and TCRdb retains in-frame clones only, with some absent. The sample has around 100,000 clones, roughly 80% seen once. This chain links TRBV10-3 with TRBJ1-1; D call uncertain. The sample was peripheral blood. The source of this sequence is a man in his 70s with acute or convalescent COVID-19. Written as DNA, the CDR3 is TGTGCCATCAGTGAGCAGTTAATGAACACTGAAGCTTTCTTT. This translates into CAISEQLMNTEAFF.